These 17 T cell receptor beta chains were all obtained from the same sample, sequenced in a study of blood T cell repertoires in COVID-19. Sequenced by immunoSEQ multiplex PCR; TCRdb stores in-frame clones only, minus some. The table includes about 160,000 clones, roughly 90% detected once. Sequencing was performed on peripheral blood. These receptor sequences come from a man between 45 and 60 years old with acute or convalescent COVID-19.

The chain combines TRBV3-1 (or the pseudogene TRBV3-2) with TRBJ1-1, with 7 positions matching TRBD1. Germline values: CDR1 LGHDT, CDR2 YNNKEL (reference sequence). CDR3 length: 16 amino acids. The V and J ends lost 1 base and 0 bases, in that order; junction bases with no gene match: 5. CDR3 in DNA: TGTGCCAGCAGCCAAGTTGGGGACAGTCTGAACACTGAAGCTTTCTTT. Encoded protein: CASSQVGDSLNTEAFF.

The gene calls are TRBV9 and TRBJ2-1, with TRBD2 matching over 9 bases. V lost 2 bases, J lost 2 bases, and 2 bases stayed unmatched. There are 15 residues in the CDR3. CDR1 and CDR2 from the germline V gene are SGDLS and YYNGEE. The CDR3 loop reads CASSVERGAYNEQFF. The CDR3 DNA is TGTGCCAGCAGCGTCGAGCGGGGGGCCTACAATGAGCAGTTCTTC.

The chain employs TRBV27 and TRBJ2-1, with a possible D match to TRBD2 (5 bases). Trimming removed 2 bases at V and 1 base at J, with 15 bases between. The CDR3 has 17 amino acids. Germline V gives CDR1 MNHEY, CDR2 SMNVEV (reference sequence). The CDR3 region is CASSLTYRGSSYNEQFF. DNA of the CDR3: TGTGCCAGCAGTTTAACTTATCGGGGTTCTTCCTACAATGAGCAGTTCTTC.

This chain connects TRBV5-5 to TRBJ2-7, with 7 bases aligning to TRBD1. This CDR3 region has 17 residues. J gave up 3 bases and V 1 base, and 13 bases lay outside the gene matches. Germline CDR1 is SGHKS and CDR2 is YYEKEE (reference sequence). The DNA of the CDR3 is TGTGCCAGCAGCTTGTGGATCACCGGGACAGAGTTCTACGAGCAGTACGTC. Encoded protein: CASSLWITGTEFYEQYV.

The chain has TRBV7-3 and TRBJ2-3; 7 positions agree with TRBD1. CDR3 size: 13 residues. V shed 3 bases and J 6 bases; nucleotides not matched to a gene: 3. The V gene's germline CDR1 is SGHTA and CDR2 FQGTGA. CDR3 DNA: TGTGCCAGCAGCTTCACAGGGGTCGATACGCAGTATTTT. It encodes CASSFTGVDTQYF.

This chain uses TRBV6-6 with TRBJ2-1; no clear D gene. Per germline, CDR1 MNHNY and CDR2 SVGAGI (reference sequence). The CDR3 has 11 residues. The V end was cut by 5 bases, the J end by 6 bases, with 5 bases between. This CDR3 reads CASSISNEQFF. DNA for the CDR3: TGTGCCAGCAGTATCAGCAATGAGCAGTTCTTC.

CDR3 region: CSVQTGGGNTIYF. The CDR3 coding sequence is TGCAGCGTTCAGACAGGAGGTGGAAACACCATATATTTT. The chain links TRBV29-1 to TRBJ1-3; possibly TRBD1 for D (6 bases). Trimming stripped 5 bases from V and 3 bases from J, with 11 bases between. The germline CDR1 and CDR2 sequences are SQVTM and ANQGSEA. This CDR3 is 13 amino acids long.

The sample holds one count of this clone. The V and J genes are TRBV5-1 and TRBJ2-3; TRBD2 agrees at 9 bases. Germline lookup yields CDR1 SGHRS and CDR2 YFSETQ. The CDR3 has 16 residues. Trimming at V came to 0 bases and at J to 5 bases, leaving 7 bases not matched to a gene. The CDR3 DNA reads TGCGCCAGCAGCTTGGCTCTAGCGGGATCAGGAGATACGCAGTATTTT. It yields the protein CASSLALAGSGDTQYF.

This chain joins TRBV5-1 and TRBJ2-3, with unresolved D. Trimming left V 1 base short and J 3 bases short, with 9 bases between. CDR1 SGHRS and CDR2 YFSETQ come from the germline V gene. CDR3 size: 14 residues. The DNA of the CDR3 is TGCGCCAGCAGCTTGTCTGCGCAAACAGATACGCAGTATTTT. Encoded protein: CASSLSAQTDTQYF. Full variable domain (remainder filled in from reference TRBV5-1 and TRBJ2-3): KAGVTQTPRYLIKTRGQQVTLSCSPISGHRSVSWYQQTPGQGLQFLFEYFSETQRNKGNFPGRFSGRQFSNSRSEMNVSTLELGDSALYLCASSLSAQTDTQYFGPGTRLTVL.

V gene TRBV5-1 combines with J gene TRBJ1-1, with D unclear. Trimming cost V 1 base and J 2 bases, with 15 bases left between them. Germline V gene data show CDR1 as SGHRS and CDR2 as YFSETQ. The CDR3 runs 16 residues. The CDR3 DNA sequence: TGCGCCAGCAGCTTGACGGAGAGTGCCATCAACACTGAAGCTTTCTTT. It encodes CASSLTESAINTEAFF.

The V gene is TRBV11-2, the J gene TRBJ2-1; 10 nucleotides line up with TRBD2. The germline CDR1 and CDR2 sequences are SGHAT and FQNNGV. V lost 5 bases to trimming and J lost 3 bases; unmatched junction nucleotides: 7. The CDR3 loop spans 16 amino acids. This CDR3 is CASSPPTSGIYNEQFF. CDR3 nucleotide sequence: TGTGCCAGCAGCCCCCCAACTAGCGGGATCTACAATGAGCAGTTCTTC. The full variable domain, in which reference TRBV11-2 and TRBJ2-1 provide the parts outside the CDR3, is EAGVAQSPRYKIIEKRQSVAFWCNPISGHATLYWYQQILGQGPKLLIQFQNNGVVDDSQLPKDRFSAERLKGVDSTLKIQPAKLEDSAVYLCASSPPTSGIYNEQFFGPGTRLTVL.

This sequence joins TRBV7-2 and TRBJ2-5, with 7 bases that match TRBD2. The length of the CDR3 is 15 residues. CDR1 SGHTA and CDR2 FQGNSA come from the germline V gene. The J segment lost 5 bases and the V segment lost 1 base, leaving 7 bases of the junction unmatched. CDR3 coding DNA: TGTGCCAGCAGCTTAGTCGCGGGGGAGGTGGAGACCCAGTACTTC. This sequence encodes CASSLVAGEVETQYF.

This chain connects TRBV6-5 to TRBJ1-1; D remains ambiguous. In germline, CDR1 is MNHEY, CDR2 SVGAGI. V dropped 7 bases and J dropped 7 bases, with 19 bases sitting between them. There are 14 residues in the CDR3. This CDR3 is CASTELGSGIEAFF. CDR3 DNA: TGTGCCAGCACCGAACTGGGGAGTGGAATTGAAGCTTTCTTT.

This chain uses TRBV7-2 with TRBJ2-2; 8 bases fit TRBD2. Trimming took 1 base from V and 4 from J; bases not matched to a gene: 5. The CDR3 has 16 amino acids. Germline assignment: CDR1 SGHTA and CDR2 FQGNSA. As DNA, the CDR3 is TGTGCCAGCAGCTTAGATCGTCGGGAGGGCACCGGGGAGCTGTTTTTT. Translating it yields CASSLDRREGTGELFF.

The V and J genes are TRBV3-1 (or the pseudogene TRBV3-2) and TRBJ1-2, with 9 nucleotides matching TRBD1. Germline V gene lookup returns CDR1 LGHDT and CDR2 YNNKEL (reference sequence). The ends lost 1 base at V and 6 bases at J; junction bases unmatched: 9. The CDR3 length is 16 residues. The CDR3 is CASSQGSWTGDDGYTF. CDR3 DNA: TGTGCCAGCAGCCAAGGTTCCTGGACAGGGGATGATGGCTACACCTTC.

This clone was seen only once. The V gene is TRBV30, the J gene TRBJ2-3; possible D gene TRBD2, 7 bases. The CDR3 is 14 residues long. Trimming left V 4 bases short and J 5 bases short, with 16 bases between. Germline V CDR1 and CDR2: GTSNPN, SVGIG (reference sequence). CDR3 DNA: TGTGCCTGGAAATCGGGGGGCATACAAGATACGCAGTATTTT. It encodes CAWKSGGIQDTQYF.

This chain links TRBV18 with TRBJ1-4; D is perhaps TRBD1 (6 bases). The CDR3 totals 16 residues. Germline assignment: CDR1 KGHSH and CDR2 LQKENI. The V end was cut by 3 bases, the J end by 4 bases, with 15 bases between. The CDR3, as DNA: TGTGCCAGCTCACCCTACCAGGGGCGCGGTAATGAAAAACTGTTTTTT. It codes for CASSPYQGRGNEKLFF. Full variable domain (missing parts from reference TRBV18 and TRBJ1-4): NAGVMQNPRHLVRRRGQEARLRCSPMKGHSHVYWYRQLPEEGLKFMVYLQKENIIDESGMPKERFSAEFPKEGPSILRIQQVVRGDSAAYFCASSPYQGRGNEKLFFGSGTQLSVL.